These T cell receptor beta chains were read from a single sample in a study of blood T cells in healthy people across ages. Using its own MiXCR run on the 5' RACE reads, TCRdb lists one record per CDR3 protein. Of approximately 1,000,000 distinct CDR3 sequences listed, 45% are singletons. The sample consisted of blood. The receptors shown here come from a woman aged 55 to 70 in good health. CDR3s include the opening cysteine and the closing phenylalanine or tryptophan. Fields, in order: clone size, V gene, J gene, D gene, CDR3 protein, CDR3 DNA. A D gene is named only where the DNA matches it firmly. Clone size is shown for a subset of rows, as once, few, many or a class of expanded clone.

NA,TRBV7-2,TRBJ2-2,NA,CASSVRLNTGELFF,TGTGCCAGCAGCGTTCGACTGAACACCGGGGAGCTGTTTTTT
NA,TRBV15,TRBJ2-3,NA,CATSPNGGLPTDTQYF,TGTGCCACCAGCCCCAACGGGGGATTGCCCACAGATACGCAGTATTTT
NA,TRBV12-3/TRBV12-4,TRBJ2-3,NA,CASSFFGGSTDTQYF,TGTGCCAGCAGTTTCTTCGGGGGCAGCACAGATACGCAGTATTTT
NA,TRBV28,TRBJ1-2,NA,CASSSIGAGYGYTF,TGTGCCAGCAGTTCAATCGGGGCGGGGTATGGCTACACCTTC
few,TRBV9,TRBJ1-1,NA,CASSVESDSVNTEAFF,TGTGCCAGCAGCGTAGAGTCGGACAGCGTGAACACTGAAGCTTTCTTT
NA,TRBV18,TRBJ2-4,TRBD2,CASSPPGRGLGKNIQYF,TGTGCCAGCTCACCACCAGGGAGGGGATTGGGCAAAAACATTCAGTACTTC
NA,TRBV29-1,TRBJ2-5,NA,CSVGRVGNEQYF,TGCAGCGTTGGAAGGGTCGGCAATGAGCAGTACTTC
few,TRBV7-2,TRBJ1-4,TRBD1,CASSFTQGGTNEKLFF,TGTGCCAGCAGCTTTACACAGGGGGGAACTAATGAAAAACTGTTTTTT
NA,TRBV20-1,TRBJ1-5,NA,CSARDEAAQHF,TGCAGTGCTAGAGATGAAGCGGCCCAGCATTTT
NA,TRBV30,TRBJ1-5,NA,CAWSHYSGRRVNQPQHF,TGTGCCTGGAGTCATTATTCAGGGAGGAGAGTCAATCAGCCCCAGCATTTT
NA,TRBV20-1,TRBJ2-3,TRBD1,CSAIGAGTGGPDTQYF,TGCAGTGCTATAGGGGCGGGGACAGGAGGCCCAGATACGCAGTATTTT
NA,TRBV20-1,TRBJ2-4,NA,CSAREGVYRSSNIQYF,TGCAGTGCTAGAGAGGGAGTTTACCGGTCTTCAAACATTCAGTACTTC
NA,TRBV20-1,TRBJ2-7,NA,CSARDPHGGKWDEQYF,TGCAGTGCTAGAGATCCACATGGGGGGAAGTGGGACGAGCAGTACTTC
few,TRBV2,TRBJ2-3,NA,CASSTSRGTQYF,TGTGCCAGCAGTACCTCCCGCGGTACGCAGTATTTT
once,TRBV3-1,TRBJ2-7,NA,CASSRTAEGPGKQYF,TGTGCCAGCAGCCGGACGGCCGAGGGTCCCGGCAAGCAGTACTTC
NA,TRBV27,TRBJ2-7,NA,CASSSFLLGHYEQYF,TGTGCCAGCAGTTCATTCCTCCTGGGGCACTACGAGCAGTACTTC
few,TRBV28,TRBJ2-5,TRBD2,CASSLELAGTRQETQYF,TGTGCCAGCAGTTTGGAACTAGCGGGAACCCGCCAAGAGACCCAGTACTTC
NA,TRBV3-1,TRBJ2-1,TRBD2,CASSPPGLAEYNEQFF,TGTGCCAGCAGCCCTCCAGGACTAGCGGAATACAATGAGCAATTCTTC
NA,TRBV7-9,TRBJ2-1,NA,CVSNSGYNEQFF,TGTGTCAGCAATTCGGGGTACAATGAGCAGTTCTTC
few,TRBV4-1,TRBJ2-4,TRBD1,CASSQVGQGPPIQNIQYF,TGCGCCAGCAGCCAAGTGGGACAGGGCCCCCCTATCCAAAACATTCAGTACTTC
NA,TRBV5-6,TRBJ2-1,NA,CASSFPRTPKGNEQFF,TGTGCCAGCAGCTTCCCTAGGACACCTAAGGGGAATGAGCAGTTCTTC
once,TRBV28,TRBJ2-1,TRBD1,CASSSGQGRYNEQFF,TGTGCCAGCAGTTCCGGACAGGGGCGGTACAATGAGCAGTTCTTC
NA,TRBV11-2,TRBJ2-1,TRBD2,CASSLAGLAGGPAYNEQFF,TGTGCCAGCAGCTTAGCGGGACTAGCGGGAGGGCCCGCCTACAATGAGCAGTTCTTC
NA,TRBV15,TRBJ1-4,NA,CATSRTDNEKLFF,TGTGCCACCAGCAGGACAGATAATGAAAAACTGTTTTTT
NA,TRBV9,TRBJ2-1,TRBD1,CASSVDPTGTGLVNEQFF,TGTGCCAGCAGCGTAGATCCAACCGGGACAGGGTTGGTCAATGAGCAGTTCTTC
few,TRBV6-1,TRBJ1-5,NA,CASSFLQNSNQPQHF,TGTGCCAGCAGTTTCCTTCAGAACAGCAATCAGCCCCAGCATTTT
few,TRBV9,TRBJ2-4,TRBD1,CASSAGTGESTKNIQYF,TGTGCCAGCAGCGCCGGGACAGGGGAATCGACTAAAAACATTCAGTACTTC
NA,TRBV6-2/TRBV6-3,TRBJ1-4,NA,CASSYLTETNEKLFF,TGTGCCAGCAGTTACTTGACGGAAACTAATGAAAAACTGTTTTTT
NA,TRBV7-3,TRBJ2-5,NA,CASSSRGAGETQYF,TGTGCCAGCAGCAGTCGGGGGGCCGGAGAGACCCAGTACTTC
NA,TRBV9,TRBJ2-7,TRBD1,CASSQQGTTYEQYF,TGTGCCAGCAGCCAACAGGGGACGACCTACGAGCAGTACTTC
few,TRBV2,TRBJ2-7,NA,CALRTDPYEQYF,TGTGCCCTCCGGACCGATCCCTACGAGCAGTACTTC
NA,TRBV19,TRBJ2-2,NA,CATRPGLLNTGELFF,TGTGCCACCAGACCCGGACTGCTTAACACCGGGGAGCTGTTTTTT
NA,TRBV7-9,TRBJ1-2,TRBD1,CASSLGTGSPDGYTF,TGTGCTAGCAGCTTAGGGACAGGGAGCCCGGATGGCTACACCTTC
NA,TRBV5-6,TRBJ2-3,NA,CASTPPAGRTDTQYF,TGTGCCAGCACCCCTCCGGCGGGGAGAACAGATACGCAGTATTTT
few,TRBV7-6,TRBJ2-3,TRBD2,CASSPTGGRWVDTQYF,TGTGCCAGCAGCCCCACCGGCGGGAGGTGGGTAGATACGCAGTATTTT
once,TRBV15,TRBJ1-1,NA,CATSRGGENTGAFF,TGTGCCACCAGCAGAGGAGGAGAGAACACTGGAGCTTTCTTT